The rows below give T cell receptor beta chains drawn from one sample of a study of TIL therapy for anti-PD-1-resistant metastatic lung cancer. Measured with immunoSEQ multiplex PCR; TCRdb has only the in-frame clones, and not every one. Here the sample spans 55,000 to 65,000 clones, around 79% being singletons. Sample: blood, taken at baseline. These TCRs come from a person aged 30 to 80 with non-small cell lung cancer. The CDR3 runs from the conserved cysteine through the conserved F or W. D genes are given only for firm matches. Where a row states a size, it is once, few, many or the class of an expanded clone; other rows omit it.

CDR3aa: CASSPNRGSYTF
CDR3nt: TGTGCCAGCAGCCCAAACAGGGGTAGCTACACCTTC
v_gene: TRBV7-3
abundance: few
j_gene: TRBJ1-2
d_gene: TRBD1

CDR3aa: CASSYSGQEAFF
CDR3nt: TGTGCCAGCAGTTACTCTGGGCAGGAAGCTTTCTTT
v_gene: TRBV6-5
abundance: few
j_gene: TRBJ1-1
d_gene: .

CDR3aa: CASRVTDRPDSPLHF
CDR3nt: TGTGCCAGCAGAGTAACGGACAGACCAGATTCACCCCTCCACTTT
v_gene: TRBV7-6
abundance: few
j_gene: TRBJ1-6
d_gene: .

CDR3aa: CASSLIDSNEKLFF
CDR3nt: TGTGCCAGCAGTCTTATTGATTCAAATGAAAAACTGTTTTTT
v_gene: TRBV7-9
abundance: .
j_gene: TRBJ1-4
d_gene: .

CDR3aa: CASSVRTSGSLQETQYF
CDR3nt: TGTGCCAGCAGCGTCCGGACTAGCGGGAGTTTGCAAGAGACCCAGTACTTC
v_gene: TRBV7-2
abundance: .
j_gene: TRBJ2-5
d_gene: TRBD2

CDR3aa: CASSQRRGMGYGYTF
CDR3nt: TGTGCCAGCAGCCAACGCAGGGGGATGGGGTATGGCTACACCTTC
v_gene: TRBV7-2
abundance: .
j_gene: TRBJ1-2
d_gene: TRBD1

CDR3aa: CASSPPASLLTGELFF
CDR3nt: TGTGCCAGCTCACCACCGGCATCCCTCCTCACCGGGGAGCTGTTTTTT
v_gene: TRBV18
abundance: .
j_gene: TRBJ2-2
d_gene: .

CDR3aa: CAISDGENYGYTF
CDR3nt: TGTGCCATCAGTGACGGAGAGAACTATGGCTACACCTTC
v_gene: TRBV10-3
abundance: few
j_gene: TRBJ1-2
d_gene: .

CDR3aa: CASSLDRLPNYGYTF
CDR3nt: TGTGCCAGCAGCTTGGACAGACTACCTAACTATGGCTACACCTTC
v_gene: TRBV5-5
abundance: .
j_gene: TRBJ1-2
d_gene: .

CDR3aa: CASRKGGEKLFF
CDR3nt: TGTGCCAGCAGGAAGGGAGGTGAAAAACTGTTTTTT
v_gene: TRBV6-5
abundance: few
j_gene: TRBJ1-4
d_gene: .

CDR3aa: CARQVVSEQFF
CDR3nt: TGTGCCAGACAGGTGGTCAGTGAGCAGTTCTTC
v_gene: TRBV2
abundance: .
j_gene: TRBJ2-1
d_gene: .

CDR3aa: CASSLGPPRTPYEQYF
CDR3nt: TGTGCCAGCAGCTTAGGGCCACCACGAACGCCCTACGAGCAGTACTTC
v_gene: TRBV7-2
abundance: few
j_gene: TRBJ2-7
d_gene: .

CDR3aa: CASSTSTDTQYF
CDR3nt: TGTGCCAGCAGCACTAGCACAGATACGCAGTATTTT
v_gene: TRBV7-8
abundance: .
j_gene: TRBJ2-3
d_gene: .

CDR3aa: CAITGQGAGEAFF
CDR3nt: TGTGCCATCACCGGACAGGGGGCCGGTGAAGCTTTCTTT
v_gene: TRBV10-3
abundance: .
j_gene: TRBJ1-1
d_gene: TRBD1

CDR3aa: CASSFQTGRNEQFF
CDR3nt: TGCGCCAGCAGCTTCCAGACAGGTCGGAATGAGCAGTTCTTC
v_gene: TRBV5-1
abundance: .
j_gene: TRBJ2-1
d_gene: .

CDR3aa: CASSFVGETDRNYGYTF
CDR3nt: TGTGCCAGCAGTTTCGTGGGTGAGACAGACCGAAACTATGGCTACACCTTC
v_gene: TRBV27
abundance: .
j_gene: TRBJ1-2
d_gene: .

CDR3aa: CASSRVGETQYF
CDR3nt: TGTGCCAGCAGCCGAGTAGGAGAGACCCAGTACTTC
v_gene: TRBV7-2
abundance: .
j_gene: TRBJ2-5
d_gene: .

CDR3aa: CASSAQGLAGDYEQYF
CDR3nt: TGTGCCAGCAGCGCCCAGGGACTAGCGGGAGACTACGAGCAGTACTTC
v_gene: TRBV11-1
abundance: .
j_gene: TRBJ2-7
d_gene: TRBD2

CDR3aa: CASSLEGQGGYGYTF
CDR3nt: TGCGCCAGCAGCTTGGAGGGACAGGGTGGCTATGGCTACACCTTC
v_gene: TRBV5-1
abundance: .
j_gene: TRBJ1-2
d_gene: TRBD1

CDR3aa: CASSVDGIRSNEQFF
CDR3nt: TGTGCCAGCAGCGTTGACGGGATACGGAGCAATGAGCAGTTCTTC
v_gene: TRBV9
abundance: .
j_gene: TRBJ2-1
d_gene: .

CDR3aa: CASSLNPFQGAYEQYF
CDR3nt: TGTGCCAGCAGCTTAAACCCTTTTCAGGGGGCCTACGAGCAGTACTTC
v_gene: TRBV11-2
abundance: .
j_gene: TRBJ2-7
d_gene: TRBD1

CDR3aa: CASSSGGAVSEQFF
CDR3nt: TGTGCCAGCAGTTCCGGGGGGGCGGTAAGTGAGCAGTTCTTC
v_gene: TRBV6-6
abundance: .
j_gene: TRBJ2-1
d_gene: TRBD2

CDR3aa: CASTSGRGKETQYF
CDR3nt: TGTGCCAGTACTAGCGGGAGAGGAAAAGAGACCCAGTACTTC
v_gene: TRBV19
abundance: .
j_gene: TRBJ2-5
d_gene: TRBD2

CDR3aa: CASSLAGTGVLSPYGYTF
CDR3nt: TGTGCCAGCAGCTTAGCTGGGACAGGGGTCCTCTCACCCTATGGCTACACCTTC
v_gene: TRBV7-2
abundance: .
j_gene: TRBJ1-2
d_gene: TRBD1

CDR3aa: CASSARLAGDSYNEQFF
CDR3nt: TGCGCCAGCAGTGCACGACTAGCGGGGGATTCCTACAATGAGCAGTTCTTC
v_gene: TRBV10-1
abundance: .
j_gene: TRBJ2-1
d_gene: TRBD2

CDR3aa: CASSFLQKNRLGYTF
CDR3nt: TGTGCCAGCAGTTTTCTTCAAAAGAACAGGCTAGGCTACACCTTC
v_gene: TRBV6-5
abundance: .
j_gene: TRBJ1-2
d_gene: .

CDR3aa: CASSVQRGLEAFF
CDR3nt: TGTGCCAGCAGCGTCCAACGGGGGCTTGAAGCTTTCTTT
v_gene: TRBV7-2
abundance: few
j_gene: TRBJ1-1
d_gene: .

CDR3aa: CASSPGGGRLDTEAFF
CDR3nt: TGTGCCAGCAGCCCTGGCGGGGGGCGCCTGGACACTGAAGCTTTCTTT
v_gene: TRBV5-4
abundance: .
j_gene: TRBJ1-1
d_gene: .

CDR3aa: CASSNWGGWVNTEAFF
CDR3nt: TGTGCCAGTAGTAATTGGGGGGGCTGGGTGAACACTGAAGCTTTCTTT
v_gene: TRBV19
abundance: .
j_gene: TRBJ1-1
d_gene: .

CDR3aa: CASSFLTGLREKLFF
CDR3nt: TGTGCCAGCAGTTTCTTAACAGGGCTTCGCGAAAAACTGTTTTTT
v_gene: TRBV27
abundance: .
j_gene: TRBJ1-4
d_gene: .

CDR3aa: CASSLSYSSGANVLTF
CDR3nt: TGTGCCAGCAGCTTGAGCTACAGCTCTGGGGCCAACGTCCTGACTTTC
v_gene: TRBV7-2
abundance: .
j_gene: TRBJ2-6
d_gene: .

CDR3aa: CASSLTPRYEQYF
CDR3nt: TGTGCCAGCAGTTTAACCCCTCGCTACGAGCAGTACTTC
v_gene: TRBV27
abundance: .
j_gene: TRBJ2-7
d_gene: .

CDR3aa: CASRLRALGGETQYF
CDR3nt: TGCGCCAGCAGACTGAGAGCGCTTGGGGGGGAGACCCAGTACTTC
v_gene: TRBV4-1
abundance: .
j_gene: TRBJ2-5
d_gene: .

CDR3aa: CASSEGGISNMKNIQYF
CDR3nt: TGTGCCAGTAGTGAGGGCGGGATTAGTAATATGAAAAACATTCAGTACTTC
v_gene: TRBV19
abundance: .
j_gene: TRBJ2-4
d_gene: .

CDR3aa: CASRAPGQSYEQYF
CDR3nt: TGTGCCAGCAGGGCGCCGGGACAGTCCTACGAGCAGTACTTC
v_gene: TRBV5-5
abundance: .
j_gene: TRBJ2-7
d_gene: TRBD1

CDR3aa: CASSIPGQGGITGELFF
CDR3nt: TGCGCCAGCAGCATACCCGGACAGGGAGGAATCACCGGGGAGCTGTTTTTT
v_gene: TRBV5-1
abundance: .
j_gene: TRBJ2-2
d_gene: TRBD1

CDR3aa: CASSLGGTGGSGNTIYF
CDR3nt: TGTGCCAGCAGCTTAGGAGGGACAGGGGGCAGTGGAAACACCATATATTTT
v_gene: TRBV7-7
abundance: .
j_gene: TRBJ1-3
d_gene: TRBD1

CDR3aa: CASSQGVGASYEQYF
CDR3nt: TGTGCCAGCAGCCAAGGTGTAGGGGCCTCCTACGAGCAGTACTTC
v_gene: TRBV4-2
abundance: .
j_gene: TRBJ2-7
d_gene: .

CDR3aa: CASSPPGGETQYF
CDR3nt: TGTGCCAGCAGCCCACCGGGGGGGGAGACCCAGTACTTC
v_gene: TRBV4-2
abundance: .
j_gene: TRBJ2-5
d_gene: TRBD2

CDR3aa: CASSKDETTQYF
CDR3nt: TGCGCCAGCAGCAAAGACGAGACTACGCAGTATTTT
v_gene: TRBV4-3
abundance: once
j_gene: TRBJ2-3
d_gene: .

CDR3aa: CASSASGGRQPQHF
CDR3nt: TGTGCCAGTAGCGCTTCAGGGGGGAGGCAGCCCCAGCATTTT
v_gene: TRBV19
abundance: few
j_gene: TRBJ1-5
d_gene: TRBD1

CDR3aa: CASSLASTGELFF
CDR3nt: TGTGCCAGCAGCTTGGCCTCCACCGGGGAGCTGTTTTTT
v_gene: TRBV5-5
abundance: .
j_gene: TRBJ2-2
d_gene: .

CDR3aa: CAWRAGGGEAFF
CDR3nt: TGTGCCTGGAGAGCAGGAGGGGGTGAAGCTTTCTTT
v_gene: TRBV30
abundance: .
j_gene: TRBJ1-1
d_gene: .

CDR3aa: CASSKGPGSSGNTIYF
CDR3nt: TGTGCCAGCAGCAAAGGACCAGGGAGCTCTGGAAACACCATATATTTT
v_gene: TRBV7-2
abundance: .
j_gene: TRBJ1-3
d_gene: .

CDR3aa: CASTPQGQGAGYGYTF
CDR3nt: TGTGCCAGTACACCCCAGGGACAGGGGGCGGGCTATGGCTACACCTTC
v_gene: TRBV19
abundance: .
j_gene: TRBJ1-2
d_gene: TRBD1

CDR3aa: CASSGTGHGDTEAFF
CDR3nt: TGTGCCAGCAGCGGGACGGGGCACGGCGACACTGAAGCTTTCTTT
v_gene: TRBV9
abundance: .
j_gene: TRBJ1-1
d_gene: .

CDR3aa: CASRPERGAGQETQYF
CDR3nt: TGTGCCAGCAGACCCGAGAGGGGCGCGGGGCAAGAGACCCAGTACTTC
v_gene: TRBV6-6
abundance: .
j_gene: TRBJ2-5
d_gene: .

CDR3aa: CSGDSDTDTQYF
CDR3nt: TGCAGCGGGGACAGCGACACAGATACGCAGTATTTT
v_gene: TRBV29-1
abundance: .
j_gene: TRBJ2-3
d_gene: TRBD1

CDR3aa: CASSMTAEGTEAFF
CDR3nt: TGTGCCAGTAGTATGACGGCAGAGGGCACTGAAGCTTTCTTT
v_gene: TRBV19
abundance: .
j_gene: TRBJ1-1
d_gene: .

CDR3aa: CASTTAGGSTDTQYF
CDR3nt: TGTGCCAGCACCACCGCCGGGGGAAGCACAGATACGCAGTATTTT
v_gene: TRBV7-9
abundance: .
j_gene: TRBJ2-3
d_gene: .

CDR3aa: CASIRTGTETQYF
CDR3nt: TGTGCCAGCATTCGGACGGGGACAGAGACCCAGTACTTC
v_gene: TRBV6-6
abundance: .
j_gene: TRBJ2-5
d_gene: .

CDR3aa: CASSHPGTSDYEQYF
CDR3nt: TGTGCCAGCAGTCACCCCGGGACTAGCGACTACGAGCAGTACTTC
v_gene: TRBV6-6
abundance: .
j_gene: TRBJ2-7
d_gene: TRBD2

CDR3aa: CASSLSTEKLFF
CDR3nt: TGTGCCAGCAGCTTGTCTACTGAAAAACTGTTTTTT
v_gene: TRBV7-6
abundance: .
j_gene: TRBJ1-4
d_gene: .

CDR3aa: CASSLRGDTSYGYTF
CDR3nt: TGTGCCAGCAGTTTACGGGGAGACACCTCCTATGGCTACACCTTC
v_gene: TRBV27
abundance: once
j_gene: TRBJ1-2
d_gene: .

CDR3aa: CASSQVVGNTIYF
CDR3nt: TGTGCCAGCAGCCAAGTCGTGGGAAACACCATATATTTT
v_gene: TRBV14
abundance: .
j_gene: TRBJ1-3
d_gene: .

CDR3aa: CASSQDGGGSRTEAFF
CDR3nt: TGTGCCAGCAGCCAAGATGGGGGGGGAAGTCGGACTGAAGCTTTCTTT
v_gene: TRBV14
abundance: .
j_gene: TRBJ1-1
d_gene: .

CDR3aa: CASSDLAGGWDTDTQYF
CDR3nt: TGTGCCAGCAGCGACCTAGCGGGGGGCTGGGACACAGATACGCAGTATTTT
v_gene: TRBV9
abundance: .
j_gene: TRBJ2-3
d_gene: TRBD2

CDR3aa: CASRAGSYNEQFF
CDR3nt: TGTGCCAGCAGGGCCGGATCCTACAATGAGCAGTTCTTC
v_gene: TRBV7-9
abundance: .
j_gene: TRBJ2-1
d_gene: .

CDR3aa: CASSQEFDQRPSGTDTQYF
CDR3nt: TGTGCCAGCAGCCAAGAATTCGACCAAAGACCCTCTGGGACAGATACGCAGTATTTT
v_gene: TRBV4-2
abundance: .
j_gene: TRBJ2-3
d_gene: .